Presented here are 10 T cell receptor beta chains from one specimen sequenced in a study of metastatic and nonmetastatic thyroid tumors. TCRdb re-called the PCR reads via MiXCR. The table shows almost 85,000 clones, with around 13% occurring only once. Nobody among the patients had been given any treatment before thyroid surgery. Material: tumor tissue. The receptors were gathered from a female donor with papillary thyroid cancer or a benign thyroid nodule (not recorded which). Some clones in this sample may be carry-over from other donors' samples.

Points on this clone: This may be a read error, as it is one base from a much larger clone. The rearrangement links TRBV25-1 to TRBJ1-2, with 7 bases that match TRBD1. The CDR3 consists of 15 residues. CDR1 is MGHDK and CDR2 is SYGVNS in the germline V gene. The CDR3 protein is CASSDQGGMVYAYTF. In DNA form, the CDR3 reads TGTGCCAGCAGTGATCAGGGGGGCATGGTCTATGCCTACACCTTC.

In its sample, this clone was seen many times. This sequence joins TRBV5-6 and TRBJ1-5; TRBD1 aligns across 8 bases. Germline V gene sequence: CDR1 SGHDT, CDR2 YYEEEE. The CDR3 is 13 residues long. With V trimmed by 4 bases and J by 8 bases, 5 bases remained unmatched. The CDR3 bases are TGTGCCAGCAGCCGACAGGGGATGAAGCCCCAGCATTTT. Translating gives CASSRQGMKPQHF.

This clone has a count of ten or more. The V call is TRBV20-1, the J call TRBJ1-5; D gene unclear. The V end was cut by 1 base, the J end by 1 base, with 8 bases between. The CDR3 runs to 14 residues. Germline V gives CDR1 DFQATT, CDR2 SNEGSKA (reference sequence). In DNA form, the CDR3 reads TGCAGTGCTAGAGTACCGGGAAGCAATCAGCCCCAGCATTTT. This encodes CSARVPGSNQPQHF.

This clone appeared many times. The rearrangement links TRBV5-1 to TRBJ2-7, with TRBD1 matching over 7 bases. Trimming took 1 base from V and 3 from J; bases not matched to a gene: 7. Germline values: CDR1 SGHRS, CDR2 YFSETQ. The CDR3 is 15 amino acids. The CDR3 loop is CASSLPGDSGYEQYF. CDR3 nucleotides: TGCGCCAGCAGCTTGCCAGGGGACAGTGGCTACGAGCAGTACTTC.

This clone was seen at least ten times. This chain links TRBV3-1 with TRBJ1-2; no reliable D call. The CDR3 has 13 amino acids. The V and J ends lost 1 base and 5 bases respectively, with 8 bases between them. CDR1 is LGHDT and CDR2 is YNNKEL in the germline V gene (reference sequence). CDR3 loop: CASSQGNRYGYTF. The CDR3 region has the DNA TGTGCCAGCAGCCAAGGAAATCGTTATGGCTACACCTTC.

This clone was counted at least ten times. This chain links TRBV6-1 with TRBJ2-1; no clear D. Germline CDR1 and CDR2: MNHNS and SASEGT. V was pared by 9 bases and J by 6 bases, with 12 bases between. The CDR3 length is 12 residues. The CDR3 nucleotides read TGTGCCAGTAGGGATCTACTCAATGAGCAGTTCTTC. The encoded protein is CASRDLLNEQFF.

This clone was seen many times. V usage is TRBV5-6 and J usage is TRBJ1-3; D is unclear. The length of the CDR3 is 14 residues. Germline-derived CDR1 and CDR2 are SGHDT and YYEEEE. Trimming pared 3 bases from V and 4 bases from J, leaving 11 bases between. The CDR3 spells CASSSRAQGNTIYF. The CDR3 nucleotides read TGTGCCAGCAGCTCAAGAGCACAGGGAAACACCATATATTTT.

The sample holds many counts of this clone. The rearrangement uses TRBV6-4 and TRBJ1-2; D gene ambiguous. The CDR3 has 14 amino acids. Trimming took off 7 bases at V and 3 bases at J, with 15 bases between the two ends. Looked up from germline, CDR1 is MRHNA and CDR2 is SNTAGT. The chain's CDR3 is CASTTGPGDYGYTF. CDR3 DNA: TGTGCCAGCACAACCGGGCCAGGTGACTATGGCTACACCTTC.

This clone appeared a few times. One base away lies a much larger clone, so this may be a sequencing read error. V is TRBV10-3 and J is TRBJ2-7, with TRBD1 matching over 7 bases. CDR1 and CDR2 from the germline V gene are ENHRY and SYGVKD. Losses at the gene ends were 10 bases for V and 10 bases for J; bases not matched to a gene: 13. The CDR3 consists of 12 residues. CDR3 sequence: CATHSEGGDQYF. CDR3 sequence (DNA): TGTGCCACCCATTCGGAAGGGGGCGATCAGTACTTC.

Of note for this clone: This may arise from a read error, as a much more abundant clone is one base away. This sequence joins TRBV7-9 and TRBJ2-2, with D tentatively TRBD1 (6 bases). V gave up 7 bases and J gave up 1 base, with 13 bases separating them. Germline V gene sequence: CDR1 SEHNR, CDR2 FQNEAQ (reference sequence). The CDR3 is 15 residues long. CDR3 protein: CASTLGGKNTGELFF. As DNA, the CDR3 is TGTGCCAGCACCCTAGGGGGAAAGAACACCGGGGAGCTGTTTTTT.